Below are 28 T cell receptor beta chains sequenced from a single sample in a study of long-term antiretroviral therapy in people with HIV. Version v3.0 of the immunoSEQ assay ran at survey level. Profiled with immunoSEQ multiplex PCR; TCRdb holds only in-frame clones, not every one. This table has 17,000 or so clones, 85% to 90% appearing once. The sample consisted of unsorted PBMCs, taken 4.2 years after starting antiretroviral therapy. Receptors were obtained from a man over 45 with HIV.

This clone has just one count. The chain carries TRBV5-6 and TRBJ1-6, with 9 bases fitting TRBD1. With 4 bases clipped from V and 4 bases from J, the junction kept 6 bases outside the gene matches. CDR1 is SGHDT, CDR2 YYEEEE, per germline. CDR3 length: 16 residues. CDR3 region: CASSRGTGSYNSPLHF. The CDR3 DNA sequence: TGTGCCAGCAGCCGCGGGACAGGGTCATATAATTCACCCCTCCACTTT. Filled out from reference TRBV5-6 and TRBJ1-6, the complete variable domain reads DAGVTQSPTHLIKTRGQQVTLRCSPKSGHDTVSWYQQALGQGPQFIFQYYEEEERQRGNFPDRFSGHQFPNYSSELNVNALLLGDSALYLCASSRGTGSYNSPLHFGNGTRLTVT.

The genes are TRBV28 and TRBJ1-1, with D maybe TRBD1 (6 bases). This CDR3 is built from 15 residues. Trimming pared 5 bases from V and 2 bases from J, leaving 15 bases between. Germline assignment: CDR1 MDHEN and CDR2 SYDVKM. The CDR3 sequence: CASSPPGVRNTEAFF. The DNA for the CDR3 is TGTGCCAGCAGTCCCCCAGGGGTCCGTAACACTGAAGCTTTCTTT. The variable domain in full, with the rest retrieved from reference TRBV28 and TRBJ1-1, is DVKVTQSSRYLVKRTGEKVFLECVQDMDHENMFWYRQDPGLGLRLIYFSYDVKMKEKGDIPEGYSVSREKKERFSLILESASTNQTSMYLCASSPPGVRNTEAFFGQGTRLTVV.

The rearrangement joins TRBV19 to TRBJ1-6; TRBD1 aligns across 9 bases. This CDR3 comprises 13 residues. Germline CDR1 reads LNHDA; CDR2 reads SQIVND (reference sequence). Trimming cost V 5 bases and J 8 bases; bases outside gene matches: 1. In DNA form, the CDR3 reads TGTGCCAGTAGTGGGACAGGGTATTCACCCCTCCACTTT. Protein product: CASSGTGYSPLHF.

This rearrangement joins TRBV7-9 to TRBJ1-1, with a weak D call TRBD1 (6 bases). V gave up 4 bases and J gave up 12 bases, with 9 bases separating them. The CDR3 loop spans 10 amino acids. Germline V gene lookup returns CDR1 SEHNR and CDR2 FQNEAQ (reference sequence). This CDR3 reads CASSSGAPFF. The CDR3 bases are TGTGCCAGCAGCTCAGGGGCTCCTTTCTTT.

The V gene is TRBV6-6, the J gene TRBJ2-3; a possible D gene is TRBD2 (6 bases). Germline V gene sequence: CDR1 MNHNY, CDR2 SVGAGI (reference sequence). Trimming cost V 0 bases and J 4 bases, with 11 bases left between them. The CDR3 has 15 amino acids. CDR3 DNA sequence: TGTGCCAGCAGTTACTCGCCCCCGGGGGCAGATACGCAGTATTTT. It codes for CASSYSPPGADTQYF.

In DNA, the CDR3 is TGTGCCAGCAGTCTGGGGCGGGATGGCTACACCTTC. This sequence encodes CASSLGRDGYTF. The V call is TRBV6-1, the J call TRBJ1-2; D may be TRBD1 (5 bases). Germline CDR1 MNHNS, CDR2 SASEGT. Trimming left V 5 bases short and J 6 bases short, with 10 bases between. The CDR3 is 12 amino acids.

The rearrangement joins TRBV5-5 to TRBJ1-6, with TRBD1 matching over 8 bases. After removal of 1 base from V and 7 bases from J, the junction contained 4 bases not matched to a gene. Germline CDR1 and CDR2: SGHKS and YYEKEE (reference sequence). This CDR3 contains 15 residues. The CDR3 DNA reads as TGTGCCAGCAGCTTGACAGGGGGGCCCAATTCACCCCTCCACTTT. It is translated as CASSLTGGPNSPLHF.

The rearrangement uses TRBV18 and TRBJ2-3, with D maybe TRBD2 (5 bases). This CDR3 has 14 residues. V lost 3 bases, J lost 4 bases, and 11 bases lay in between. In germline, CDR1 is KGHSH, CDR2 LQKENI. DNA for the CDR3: TGTGCCAGCTCACCTAGACTAAGCCCAGATACGCAGTATTTT. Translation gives CASSPRLSPDTQYF.

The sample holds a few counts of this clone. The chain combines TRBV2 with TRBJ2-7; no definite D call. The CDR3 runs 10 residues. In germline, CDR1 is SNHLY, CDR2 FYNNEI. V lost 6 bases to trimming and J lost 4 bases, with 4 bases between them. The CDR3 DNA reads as TGTGCCAGCAGGGAGTACGAGCAGTACTTC. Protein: CASREYEQYF. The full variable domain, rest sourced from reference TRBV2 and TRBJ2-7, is EPEVTQTPSHQVTQMGQEVILRCVPISNHLYFYWYRQILGQKVEFLVSFYNNEISEKSEIFDDQFSVERPDGSNFTLKIRSTKLEDSAMYFCASREYEQYFGPGTRLTVT.

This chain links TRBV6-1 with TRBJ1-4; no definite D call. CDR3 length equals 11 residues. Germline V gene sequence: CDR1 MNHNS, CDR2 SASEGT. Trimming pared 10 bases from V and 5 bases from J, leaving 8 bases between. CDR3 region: CATVVNEKLFF. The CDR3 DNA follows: TGTGCCACCGTTGTAAATGAAAAACTGTTTTTT.

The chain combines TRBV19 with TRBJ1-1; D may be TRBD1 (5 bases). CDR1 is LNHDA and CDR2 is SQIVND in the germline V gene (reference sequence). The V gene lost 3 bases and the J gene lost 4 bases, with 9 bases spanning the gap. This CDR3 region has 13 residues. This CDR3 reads CASSIGRGTEAFF. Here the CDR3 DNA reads TGTGCCAGTAGTATCGGTAGGGGCACTGAAGCTTTCTTT.

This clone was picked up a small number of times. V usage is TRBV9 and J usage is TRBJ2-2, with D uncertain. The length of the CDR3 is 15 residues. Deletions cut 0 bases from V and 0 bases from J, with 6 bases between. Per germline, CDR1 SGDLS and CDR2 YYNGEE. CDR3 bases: TGTGCCAGCAGCGTAGCCGGCGCGAACACCGGGGAGCTGTTTTTT. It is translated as CASSVAGANTGELFF.

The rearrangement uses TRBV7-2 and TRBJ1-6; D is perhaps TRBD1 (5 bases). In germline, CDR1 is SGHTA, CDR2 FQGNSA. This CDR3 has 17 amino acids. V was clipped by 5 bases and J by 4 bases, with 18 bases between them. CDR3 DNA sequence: TGTGCCAGCAGCCCGGACAAGGACGGTCCTTATAATTCACCCCTCCACTTT. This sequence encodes CASSPDKDGPYNSPLHF. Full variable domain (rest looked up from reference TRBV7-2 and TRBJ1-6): GAGVSQSPSNKVTEKGKDVELRCDPISGHTALYWYRQSLGQGLEFLIYFQGNSAPDKSGLPSDRFSAERTGGSVSTLTIQRTQQEDSAVYLCASSPDKDGPYNSPLHFGNGTRLTVT.

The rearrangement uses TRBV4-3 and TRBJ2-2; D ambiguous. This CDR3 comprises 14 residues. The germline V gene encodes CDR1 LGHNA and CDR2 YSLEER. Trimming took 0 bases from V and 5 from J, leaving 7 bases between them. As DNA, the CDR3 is TGCGCCAGCAGCCAAGATGGTGGGACCGGGGAGCTGTTTTTT. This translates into CASSQDGGTGELFF.

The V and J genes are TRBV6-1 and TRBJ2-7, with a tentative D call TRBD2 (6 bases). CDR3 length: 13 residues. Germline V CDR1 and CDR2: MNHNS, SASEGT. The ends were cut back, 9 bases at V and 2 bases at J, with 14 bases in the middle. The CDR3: CASSGTGPYEQYF. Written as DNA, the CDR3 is TGTGCCAGTTCCGGGACTGGCCCCTACGAGCAGTACTTC.

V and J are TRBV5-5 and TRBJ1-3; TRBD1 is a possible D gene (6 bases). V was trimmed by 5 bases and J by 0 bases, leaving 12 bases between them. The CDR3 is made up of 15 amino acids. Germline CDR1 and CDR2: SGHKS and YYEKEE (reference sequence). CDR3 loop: CASRPAGDSGNTIYF. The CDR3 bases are TGTGCCAGCAGGCCGGCAGGGGACTCTGGAAACACCATATATTTT.

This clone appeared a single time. This CDR3 reads CAISEYSGGDNEQFF. DNA for the CDR3: TGTGCCATCAGTGAGTACAGCGGGGGGGACAATGAGCAGTTCTTC. This chain joins TRBV10-3 and TRBJ2-1, with 10 bases matching TRBD2. Trimming cost V 1 base and J 5 bases; bases outside gene matches: 2. This CDR3 is built from 15 residues. The germline V gene has CDR1 ENHRY and CDR2 SYGVKD.

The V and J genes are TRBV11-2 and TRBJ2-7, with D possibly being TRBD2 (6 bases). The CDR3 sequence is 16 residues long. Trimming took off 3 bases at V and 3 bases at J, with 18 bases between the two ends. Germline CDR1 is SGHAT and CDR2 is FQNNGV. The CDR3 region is CASSFEPAGSYYEQYF. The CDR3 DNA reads TGTGCCAGCAGCTTCGAACCCGCGGGAAGCTACTACGAGCAGTACTTC.

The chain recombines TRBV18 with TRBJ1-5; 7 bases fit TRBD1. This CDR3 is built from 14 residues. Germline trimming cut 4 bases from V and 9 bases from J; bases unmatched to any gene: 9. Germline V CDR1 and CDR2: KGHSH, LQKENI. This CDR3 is CASSQDRAEGPQHF. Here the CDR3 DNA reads TGTGCCAGCTCACAAGACAGGGCCGAGGGGCCCCAGCATTTT.

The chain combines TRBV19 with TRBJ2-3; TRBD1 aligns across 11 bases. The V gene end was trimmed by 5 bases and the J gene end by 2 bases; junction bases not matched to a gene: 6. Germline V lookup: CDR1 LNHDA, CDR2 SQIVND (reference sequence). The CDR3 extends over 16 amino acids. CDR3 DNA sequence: TGTGCCAGTAGTTTTAGGACAGGGGGCACCACAGATACGCAGTATTTT. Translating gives CASSFRTGGTTDTQYF.

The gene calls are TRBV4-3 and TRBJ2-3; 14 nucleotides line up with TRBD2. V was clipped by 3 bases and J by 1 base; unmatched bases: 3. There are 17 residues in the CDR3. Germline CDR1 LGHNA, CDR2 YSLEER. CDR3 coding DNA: TGCGCCAGCAGCCAGGTGGGACTAGCGGGAGGCACAGATACGCAGTATTTT. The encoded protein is CASSQVGLAGGTDTQYF.

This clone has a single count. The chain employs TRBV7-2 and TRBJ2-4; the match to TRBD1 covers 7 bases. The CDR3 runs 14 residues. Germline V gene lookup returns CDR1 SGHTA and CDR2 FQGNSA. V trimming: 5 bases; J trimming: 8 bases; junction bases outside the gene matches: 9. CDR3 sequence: CASSLTGSGDIQYF. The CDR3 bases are TGTGCCAGCAGCCTGACAGGGAGTGGAGACATTCAGTACTTC.

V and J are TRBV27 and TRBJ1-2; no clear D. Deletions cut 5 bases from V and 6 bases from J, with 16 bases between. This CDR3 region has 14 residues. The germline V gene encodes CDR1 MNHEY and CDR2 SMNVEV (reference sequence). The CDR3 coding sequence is TGTGCCAGCAGTGCCCTTGGAGGGAAGGATGGCTACACCTTC. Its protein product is CASSALGGKDGYTF.

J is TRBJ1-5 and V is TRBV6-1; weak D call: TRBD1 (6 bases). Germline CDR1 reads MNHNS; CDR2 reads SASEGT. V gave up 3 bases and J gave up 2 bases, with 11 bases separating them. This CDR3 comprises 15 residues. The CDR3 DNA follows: TGTGCCAGCAGTGAGGGAAGGGGGGGCAATCAGCCCCAGCATTTT. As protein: CASSEGRGGNQPQHF.

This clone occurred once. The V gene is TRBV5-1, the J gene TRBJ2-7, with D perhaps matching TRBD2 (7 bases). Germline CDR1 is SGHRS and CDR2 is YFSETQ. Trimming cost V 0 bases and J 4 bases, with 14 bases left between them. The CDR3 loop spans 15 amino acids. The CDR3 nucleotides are TGCGCCAGCAGCTTGGTGGGGGGGGCGTCTTACGAGCAGTACTTC. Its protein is CASSLVGGASYEQYF. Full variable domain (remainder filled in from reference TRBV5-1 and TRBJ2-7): KAGVTQTPRYLIKTRGQQVTLSCSPISGHRSVSWYQQTPGQGLQFLFEYFSETQRNKGNFPGRFSGRQFSNSRSEMNVSTLELGDSALYLCASSLVGGASYEQYFGPGTRLTVT.

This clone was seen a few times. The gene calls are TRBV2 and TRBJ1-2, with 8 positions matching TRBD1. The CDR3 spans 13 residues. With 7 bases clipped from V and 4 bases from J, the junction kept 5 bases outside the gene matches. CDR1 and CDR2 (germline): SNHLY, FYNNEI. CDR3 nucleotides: TGTGCCAGCATTCGGACAGGGAGCTATGGCTACACCTTC. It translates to CASIRTGSYGYTF.

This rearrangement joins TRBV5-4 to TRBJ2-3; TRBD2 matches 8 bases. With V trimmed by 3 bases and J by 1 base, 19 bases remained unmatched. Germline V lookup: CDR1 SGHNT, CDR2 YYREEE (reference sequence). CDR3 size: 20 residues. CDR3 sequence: CASSSRGVAGGPMGTDTQYF. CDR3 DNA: TGTGCCAGCAGCTCCCGAGGTGTGGCGGGGGGACCGATGGGCACAGATACGCAGTATTTT.

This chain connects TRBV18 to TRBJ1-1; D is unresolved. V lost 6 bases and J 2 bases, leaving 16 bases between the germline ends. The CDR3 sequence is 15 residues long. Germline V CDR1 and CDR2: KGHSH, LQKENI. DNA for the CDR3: TGTGCCAGCTCTTCCCTCTCCAGGTCTAACACTGAAGCTTTCTTT. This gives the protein CASSSLSRSNTEAFF.